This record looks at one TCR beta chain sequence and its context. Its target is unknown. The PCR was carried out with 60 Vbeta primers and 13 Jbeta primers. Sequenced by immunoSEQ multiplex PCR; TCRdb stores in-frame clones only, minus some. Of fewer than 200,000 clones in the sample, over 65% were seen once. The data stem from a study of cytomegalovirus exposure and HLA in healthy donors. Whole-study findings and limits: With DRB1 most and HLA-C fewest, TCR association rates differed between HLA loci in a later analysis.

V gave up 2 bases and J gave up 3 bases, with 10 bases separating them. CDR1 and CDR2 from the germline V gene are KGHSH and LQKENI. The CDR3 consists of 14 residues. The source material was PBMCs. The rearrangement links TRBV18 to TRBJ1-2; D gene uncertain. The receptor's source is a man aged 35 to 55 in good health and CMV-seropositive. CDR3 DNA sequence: TGTGCCAGCTCACCAAGTACAGAACACTATGGCTACACCTTC. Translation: CASSPSTEHYGYTF.